This TCR beta chain came from a study of blood T cells in healthy people across ages (dated by TCRdb to the mid-2010s). Some background on the complete study: In model experiments, template switching captured roughly one uniquely barcoded TCR beta cDNA molecule for every two T cells. To track age-related changes in TCR beta repertoire diversity, the study relied on deep sequencing normalized with unique cDNA molecular identifiers. The donors were split into four age groups: young (average around 17 years), middle-aged (about 40), aged (more than 55) and long-lived (roughly 88). To avoid experimental bias, donors of different ages were randomly spread across the sequencing lanes. For two donors (one aged 18 to 29 and one aged 80 or older), the study analyzed two additional independent replicas of 1 million unique cDNA reads from the same blood draw.

About this clonotype itself: Its antigen target is currently unknown. Base-call qualities are not available, and no considerably larger clone is one nucleotide away.

Library preparation employed 5' RACE. The second PCR ran for roughly 7 to 12 cycles and used a J-beta primer mix along with a sample-barcoded 5' primer. A unique molecular identifier was introduced onto each TCR beta cDNA molecule by a template-switch 5' adaptor carrying 12 random nucleotides. Each sample yielded at least 3 million CDR3-containing paired-end reads. First-strand cDNA synthesis was performed from all RNA using the Mint cDNA synthesis kit, with priming by a TRBC-specific oligonucleotide. All cDNA was treated with uracil-DNA glycosylase and then went through a first 18-cycle PCR with the universal primers M1SS and BC2_uni_R. On the authors' methods: For normalization, 1 million high-quality reads, each with a distinct molecular identifier, were randomly selected from each sample. Instead of being binned into consensus sequences, reads that shared molecular identifiers were thrown out. MiTCR, with a Q25 quality threshold and the strictest error-elimination algorithm, was used for CDR3 identification, clonotype clustering and error correction. A nonparametric unseen species model using Euler transformation provided a lower-bound estimate of total TCR beta diversity. The public reads were reprocessed in TCRdb via fastp at Q25 and MiXCR, keeping in-frame beta chains. Every entry covers one CDR3 protein and lists the most common genes and DNA from its rows. TCRdb's processing, not the authors' own work, is the source of the V and J calls. Across this sample there are fewer than 2 million distinct CDR3 sequences, with roughly 43% seen only once. About 21% of the sample comes from the top ten.

The research as a whole found: Estimates of total diversity based on one million sequenced T cells were considered lower bounds and underestimates. Observed TCR beta diversity per million T cells fell roughly linearly with age, and a significant reduction was already apparent by age about 36. The percentage of naive T cells measured by flow cytometry correlated strongly with observed TCR beta diversity. Compared with the aged group, more naive CD4+ T cells, fewer expanded clones and increased TCR diversity were shown by the long-lived group, suggesting age selection. Since profiling was done on bulk unsorted PBMCs, naive and antigen-experienced compartments could not be conclusively compared. Because donor CMV infection status was unknown, age-related changes in expanded clonotypes were potentially confounded.

Measured from the cysteine to the phenylalanine, the CDR3 is 13 residues long. Only the CDR3 DNA is retained, 39 bases long and in frame from the first base. The V and J ends are trimmed by 7 bases and 1 base, leaving 10 bases between them. Sequences MDHEN (CDR1) and SYDVKM (CDR2) are obtained from the germline V gene. The donors were around 39 Caucasian individuals from Russia, aged 6 to 90 years, who were systemically healthy. Each donor gave about 9.2 milliliters of peripheral blood, drawn into EDTA-treated Vacutainer tubes. PBMCs were isolated by Ficoll-Paque density-gradient centrifugation, with at least 6 million obtained per sample. Total RNA, at least 6 micrograms per sample, was extracted from PBMCs with Trizol reagent. For every donor, an aliquot of PBMCs went through flow cytometry to measure the percentages of naive CD45RAhigh/CD27high T cells.

The origin of this receptor is a human donor in good health. The material sequenced was blood. The chain links TRBV28 with TRBJ1-1; no D gene can be assigned with confidence. This receptor carries the CDR3 CASIGSWNTEAFF. DNA sequence: TGTGCCAGCATAGGCAGCTGGAACACTGAAGCTTTCTTT.